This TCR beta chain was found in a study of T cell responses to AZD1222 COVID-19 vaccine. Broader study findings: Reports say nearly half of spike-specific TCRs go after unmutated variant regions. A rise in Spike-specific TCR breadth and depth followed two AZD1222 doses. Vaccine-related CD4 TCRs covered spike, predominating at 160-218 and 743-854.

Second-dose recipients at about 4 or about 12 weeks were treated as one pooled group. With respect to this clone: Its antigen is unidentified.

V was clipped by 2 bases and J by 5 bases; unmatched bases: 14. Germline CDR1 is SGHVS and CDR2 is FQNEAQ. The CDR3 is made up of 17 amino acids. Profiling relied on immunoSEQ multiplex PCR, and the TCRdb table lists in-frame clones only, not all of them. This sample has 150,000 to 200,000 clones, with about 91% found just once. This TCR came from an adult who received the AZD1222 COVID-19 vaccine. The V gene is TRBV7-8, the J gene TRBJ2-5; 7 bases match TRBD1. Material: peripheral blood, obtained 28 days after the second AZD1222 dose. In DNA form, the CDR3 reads TGTGCCAGCAGCTTATCCCGCTTGGTAGGGGGCAGGGAGACCCAGTACTTC. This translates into CASSLSRLVGGRETQYF. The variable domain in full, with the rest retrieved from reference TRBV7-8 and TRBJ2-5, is GAGVSQSPRYKVAKRGQDVALRCDPISGHVSLFWYQQALGQGPEFLTYFQNEAQLDKSGLPSDRFFAERPEGSVSTLKIQRTQQEDSAVYLCASSLSRLVGGRETQYFGPGTRLLVL.